The rows below give T cell receptor beta chains drawn from one sample of a study of T cells in Graves' hyperthyroidism and ophthalmopathy. TCRdb fed the multiplex PCR reads into MiXCR, producing one record per CDR3 protein. Here the sample spans some 800,000 distinct CDR3 sequences, roughly 37% being singletons. Source material: blood. These receptors all stem from a man aged 18 to 30 with Graves' hyperthyroidism. CDR3s include the opening cysteine and the closing phenylalanine or tryptophan.

v_call,j_call,cdr3_length,cdr3_aa
TRBV29-1,TRBJ2-7,15,CSASSLAGETYEQYF
TRBV12-3/TRBV12-4,TRBJ1-5,12,CASSLRNQPQHF
TRBV10-1,TRBJ1-1,13,CATSWTGNTEAFF
TRBV7-9,TRBJ1-2,15,CASSRRDRGDYGYTF
TRBV20-1,TRBJ2-7,11,CSARIRETQYF
TRBV7-2,TRBJ1-1,13,CASSPDEDTEAFF
TRBV7-2,TRBJ2-3,13,CASSPRGDGTQYF
TRBV19,TRBJ2-7,15,CASSTPGQGAYEQYF
TRBV9,TRBJ2-5,14,CASLRSGGAKTQYF
TRBV29-1,TRBJ1-1,14,CSPGPTTMNTEAFF
TRBV10-3,TRBJ2-7,15,CASREQAPRSYEQYF
TRBV6-5,TRBJ2-7,16,CASSPHLTGATYEQYF
TRBV7-9,TRBJ2-6,15,CAAGVPASGANVLTF
TRBV5-1,TRBJ1-1,16,CASSLEQGPPNTEAFF
TRBV29-1,TRBJ1-6,20,CSVEERSVRYQYLYNSPLHF
TRBV10-2,TRBJ1-2,13,CASSEQTNYGYTF
TRBV6-5,TRBJ1-5,13,CASSYRRDQPQHF
TRBV7-6,TRBJ2-5,16,CASSYNSGRRVGTQYF
TRBV12-3/TRBV12-4,TRBJ2-7,16,CASSGTGEGPTYEQYF
TRBV29-1,TRBJ1-4,12,CSVQGTNEKLFF
TRBV5-1,TRBJ2-7,13,CASPPGGDHEQYF
TRBV25-1,TRBJ1-2,15,CASSEPGHRGGGYTF
TRBV19,TRBJ1-4,12,CASSISRGLLFF
TRBV7-9,TRBJ2-7,11,CASSGLGEQYF
TRBV3-1,TRBJ2-5,14,CASSHAGRGETQYF
TRBV19,TRBJ1-2,13,CASSHRGSRGYTF
TRBV7-9,-,12,CASSADWGEQFF
TRBV5-6,TRBJ2-7,14,CASSLELAGGEQYF
TRBV2,TRBJ1-1,12,CALGQTNTEAFF
TRBV7-2,TRBJ1-2,15,CASSPTDRPNYGYTF
TRBV25-1,TRBJ2-6,15,CASSPADSGANVLTF
TRBV10-3,TRBJ2-5,12,CAAGLAQETQYF
TRBV6-6,TRBJ1-6,17,CASSYSAGLLYNSPLHF
TRBV7-2,TRBJ1-2,14,CASSLGGGTGGYTF
TRBV20-1,TRBJ1-4,15,CSARDRLAGIEKLFF
TRBV7-6,TRBJ2-7,15,CASSLYFLQGYEQYF
TRBV7-2,TRBJ1-3,15,CASSFKWDTGNTIYF
TRBV29-1,TRBJ1-2,14,CSGRGQGGGYGYTF
TRBV10-3,TRBJ1-5,15,CANQPSTEGDQPQHF
TRBV2,TRBJ2-5,15,CASSRAVTTQETQYF